This note documents a single T cell receptor beta chain sequence. What it recognizes is unknown. Germline V gene sequence: CDR1 SGHRS, CDR2 YFSETQ. CDR3 size: 13 residues. J lost 6 bases, V lost 2 bases, and 0 bases had no gene match. The sample originates from a study of neoadjuvant nivolumab and ipilimumab in lung cancer. Profiled with immunoSEQ multiplex PCR; TCRdb holds only in-frame clones, not every one. This table holds 30,000 to 35,000 clones, about nine tenths found once. Broader study findings: Resected-tumor TCR richness correlated positively with pretherapy blood richness. Only a small number of samples underwent TCR sequencing. Resected tumors had greater TCR richness and clonality than uninvolved lung. From pretherapy to surgery, tumor richness and clonality rose with dual therapy.

This chain connects TRBV5-1 to TRBJ2-2; TRBD1 matches 8 bases. The sequence derives from an adult with non-small cell lung cancer. Specimen: peripheral blood, collected after neoadjuvant nivolumab, alone or with ipilimumab, at or shortly before surgery. CDR3 sequence: CASSLQGAGELFF. Here the CDR3 DNA reads TGCGCCAGCAGCTTACAGGGGGCCGGGGAGCTGTTTTTT.